This TCR beta chain was profiled in a study of T-cell reconstitution after alpha-beta-depleted transplantation in children listed by TCRdb under 2016. Regarding the research as a whole: T-cell immune reconstitution after TCRalphabeta/CD19-depleted allogeneic hematopoietic cell transplantation in children was quantitatively tracked in the study by means of TCR repertoire profiling. The paper's findings and limits, for the study overall: Over subsequent months, a decline in hyperexpanded clone frequencies was noted, and after one year, T-cell counts and TCRbeta diversity were mostly ascribed to newly produced T cells. Apparently early alphabetaT-cell count recovery about two months after transplant reportedly relied on only several hundred rapidly expanded clones derived from non-depleted graft cells. In some patients, the high TCRbeta diversity seen at day 60 was put down to recipient T cells and intrathymic progenitors that had survived conditioning.

Library method: PCR. The instrument was an Illumina HiSeq 2500. TCR library preparation used molecular barcoding, with unique molecular identifiers applied to normalize quantification of the TCRbeta repertoire. TCRdb trimmed the raw reads at Q25, called clones with MiXCR and kept productive beta chains. Each entry merges the rows of one CDR3 protein and shows their most common DNA and genes. The table for this sample lists about a million distinct CDR3 sequences; 25% to 30% of them were counted only once. In total, the top ten clones hold roughly 27% of the sample. From the cysteine up to the phenylalanine, the CDR3 has a length of 13 residues. This entry keeps only the CDR3 DNA: 39 bases, framed from base 1. V loses 1 base of germline sequence and J loses 0 bases, and the interval between the two ends is 6 bases. CDR1 and CDR2 were assigned from the germline V gene (reference sequence) as DFQATT and SNEGSKA.

Concerning this clonotype itself: No antigen is known for it. It has no much larger one-base neighbor in the sample; base qualities were not kept.

The treatment or condition label, read with the paper, signifies: allogeneic hematopoietic cell transplantation with graft depleted of TCRalphabeta T cells and CD19 B cells. TCRalphabeta/CD19-depleted allogeneic hematopoietic cell grafts were given to the transplant recipients, all of whom were children. The chain couples TRBV20-1 to TRBJ1-2; the D gene remains uncertain. Here the sequenced sample was PBMCs, mostly from graft donor cells, taken 360 days after TCRalphabeta/CD19-depleted stem cell transplant. The sequence came from a boy younger than two who had a stem cell transplant for SCID, so the T cells may come from the graft donor. The CDR3: CSARAGTNYGYTF. The nucleotide sequence is TGCAGTGCTAGAGCTGGAACTAACTATGGCTACACCTTC.